Following are 6 T cell receptor beta chains from one sample sequenced in a study of cytotoxic CD8 clonotypes in ibrutinib-treated CLL. Data came from immunoSEQ multiplex PCR; TCRdb stores just in-frame clones and leaves some out. Among 130,000 to 150,000 clones listed, about four fifths were seen once. The specimen comprised PBMCs, sampled after 12 months of ibrutinib treatment. The receptors shown here come from a human donor with chronic lymphocytic leukemia.

V is TRBV6-6 and J is TRBJ2-7; 11 nucleotides align to TRBD2. The CDR3 loop spans 16 amino acids. Per the germline V gene, CDR1 is MNHNY and CDR2 is SVGAGI (reference sequence). V lost 7 bases, J lost 4 bases, and 12 bases stayed unmatched. The CDR3 spells CASNDGSGRAIYEQYF. The CDR3, as DNA: TGTGCCAGCAACGACGGTAGCGGGAGGGCCATTTACGAGCAGTACTTC.

The V call is TRBV18, the J call TRBJ2-7; TRBD1 aligns across 9 bases. Losses at the gene ends were 4 bases for V and 6 bases for J; bases not matched to a gene: 7. This CDR3 region has 14 residues. Germline V gene sequence: CDR1 KGHSH, CDR2 LQKENI. CDR3 region: CASSHSGQGSEQYF. In nucleotides, the CDR3 is TGTGCCAGCTCACATTCGGGACAGGGAAGCGAGCAGTACTTC. The whole variable domain, filled in from reference TRBV18 and TRBJ2-7, reads NAGVMQNPRHLVRRRGQEARLRCSPMKGHSHVYWYRQLPEEGLKFMVYLQKENIIDESGMPKERFSAEFPKEGPSILRIQQVVRGDSAAYFCASSHSGQGSEQYFGPGTRLTVT.

This sequence joins TRBV7-8 and TRBJ2-3; 10 nucleotides line up with TRBD2. The CDR3 has 17 amino acids. Germline lookup yields CDR1 SGHVS and CDR2 FQNEAQ. The ends lost 1 base at V and 2 bases at J; junction bases unmatched: 6. In DNA, the CDR3 is TGTGCCAGCAGCTTAGGAACACTAGCGGGGATCACAGATACGCAGTATTTT. Its protein is CASSLGTLAGITDTQYF.

The V and J genes are TRBV7-2 and TRBJ2-3; TRBD2 aligns across 9 bases. The CDR3 totals 12 residues. Germline values: CDR1 SGHTA, CDR2 FQGNSA. The junction had 2 bases not matched to a gene; V was cut back by 5 bases and J by 8 bases. The chain's CDR3 is CASSLSGSTQYF. Here the CDR3 DNA reads TGTGCCAGCAGCCTTAGCGGGAGTACGCAGTATTTT.

The chain uses TRBV27 and TRBJ2-2, with 13 bases matching TRBD2. Trimming at V came to 7 bases and at J to 6 bases, leaving 2 bases not matched to a gene. Per the germline V gene, CDR1 is MNHEY and CDR2 is SMNVEV (reference sequence). The CDR3 length is 14 residues. The CDR3 sequence: CASTGLAGAGELFF. The CDR3 DNA is TGTGCCAGCACCGGACTAGCGGGAGCCGGGGAGCTGTTTTTT.

A remark on this clone: An end of the junction does not agree with germline; a read error may underlie this. This chain uses TRBV11-2 with TRBJ2-5, with 10 bases identical to TRBD1. The germline gives CDR1 SGHAT, CDR2 FQNNGV. The CDR3 is 15 amino acids. The CDR3 DNA is TGTGCCAGCAGCCTAGACAGGGGGCAGTGGGAGACCCAGTACTTC. Translation gives CASSLDRGQWETQYF.